The rows below give T cell receptor beta chains drawn from one sample of a study of blood T cells in healthy people across ages. One entry per CDR3 protein results from TCRdb running MiXCR on the 5' RACE reads. Of 450,000 to 700,000 distinct CDR3 sequences listed, 25% to 30% are singletons. The specimen sequenced was blood. The receptors were sampled from a woman between 65 and 79 years old in good health. Both conserved end residues are part of each CDR3. A D gene is named only where the DNA matches it firmly. Rows may omit the clone size; those that give it use once, few, many or a size class.

abundance,v_gene,d_gene,j_gene,CDR3nt,CDR3aa
.,TRBV6-1,.,TRBJ2-5,TGTGCCAGCAGTGAAAAAGGTCACCAGACCTCCAGGACCCAGTACTTC,CASSEKGHQTSRTQYF
many,TRBV5-6,TRBD1,TRBJ2-5,TGTGCCAGCACCCTGTGGGACAGGTACCAAGAGACCCAGTACTTC,CASTLWDRYQETQYF
.,TRBV7-2,TRBD1,TRBJ1-1,TGTGCCAGCAGCCCACGGTCAGGGGGGCACACTGAAGCTTTCTTT,CASSPRSGGHTEAFF
.,TRBV12-3/TRBV12-4,TRBD1,TRBJ2-4,TGTGCCAGCAGCTTAGGACAGGGTGTGGACATTCAGTACTTC,CASSLGQGVDIQYF
few,TRBV5-1,TRBD1,TRBJ2-3,TGCGCCAGCAGCTTGGGGGACAGCCGTCCAGATACGCAGTATTTT,CASSLGDSRPDTQYF
.,TRBV4-1,TRBD1,TRBJ1-2,TGCGCCAGCAGCCAAGGCCAGGACAGGCCCTATGGCTACACCTTC,CASSQGQDRPYGYTF
.,TRBV6-2/TRBV6-3,.,TRBJ1-1,TGTGCCAGCAGGTGGAGGGAGGGAACTGAAGCTTTCTTT,CASRWREGTEAFF
few,TRBV29-1,.,TRBJ1-2,TGCAGCGTTCGGGGTTACGGCTACACCTTC,CSVRGYGYTF
few,TRBV6-6,.,TRBJ2-5,TGTGCCAGCAGCCGGACTATTCTACAAGAGACCCAGTACTTC,CASSRTILQETQYF
few,TRBV7-2,TRBD1,TRBJ2-1,TGTGCCAGCAGCTGGACAGGGGAGCAGTTCTTC,CASSWTGEQFF
.,TRBV6-2/TRBV6-3,TRBD1,TRBJ2-1,TGTGCCAGCATCAACCAGGGGGCTTACTACAATGAGCAGTTCTTC,CASINQGAYYNEQFF
once,TRBV25-1,.,TRBJ2-7,TGTGCCAGCAGTGAAGACATGTACGAGCAGTACTTC,CASSEDMYEQYF
few,TRBV4-3,.,TRBJ1-4,TGCGCCAGCAGCCAAGATCCGATGGGCCTCCTGGGAAAACTGTTTTTT,CASSQDPMGLLGKLFF
few,TRBV29-1,.,TRBJ1-2,TGCAGCGCTACGGAGGTTACTAACTATGGCTACACCTTC,CSATEVTNYGYTF
.,TRBV20-1,TRBD1,TRBJ2-3,TGCAGTGCTACAGGGACAGGGGCCACAGATACGCAGTATTTT,CSATGTGATDTQYF
.,TRBV12-3/TRBV12-4,TRBD1,TRBJ2-1,TGTGCCAGCAGTCTCTCCGGGACAGGGGGCGAGCAGTTCTTC,CASSLSGTGGEQFF
.,TRBV20-1,TRBD1,TRBJ1-2,TGCAGTGCCGGTGACAGGGTCTACTCGGGGGCTGGTAGTTACACCTTC,CSAGDRVYSGAGSYTF
few,TRBV4-2,TRBD2,TRBJ2-1,TGTGCCAGCAGCCAATTTAGCGGGAGTCCCTACAATGAGCAGTTCTTC,CASSQFSGSPYNEQFF
.,TRBV7-3,.,TRBJ2-1,TGTACCAGCAGCTTAGGTCCAGGGGACGGTGAGCAGTTCTTC,CTSSLGPGDGEQFF
.,TRBV20-1,.,TRBJ1-2,TGCAGGGGGGGAGGCCCGTATGGCTACACCTTC,CRGGGPYGYTF
few,TRBV12-3/TRBV12-4,TRBD2,TRBJ2-5,TGTGCCAGCAGTTTATTTCCGAGGAGCGGGGGGCTCGAGACCCAGTACTTC,CASSLFPRSGGLETQYF
.,TRBV4-3,TRBD2,TRBJ2-1,TGCGCCAGCAGCCAAGGGCCCGGGACTAGCTTCTACAATGAGCAGTTCTTC,CASSQGPGTSFYNEQFF
.,TRBV29-1,.,TRBJ1-2,TGCAGCGTCGTAGACAGGCGCGCTAACTATGGCTACACCTTC,CSVVDRRANYGYTF
few,TRBV7-2,TRBD1,TRBJ2-7,TGTGCCTGCAGCGCCGGGACAGGGATCTACGAGCAGTACTTC,CACSAGTGIYEQYF
few,TRBV3-1,TRBD1,TRBJ2-3,TGTGCCAGCAGCCAAGAAGGGACAGGGGGTACGCAGTATTTT,CASSQEGTGGTQYF
few,TRBV7-2,.,TRBJ2-1,TGTGCCAGCAGGTATCGTTTGGGGGGAACCTACAATGAGCAGTTCTTC,CASRYRLGGTYNEQFF
.,TRBV7-9,.,TRBJ1-1,TGTGCCAGCAGCTTAGCGGGAGAGGGGTTGATGGAAGCTTTCTTT,CASSLAGEGLMEAFF
.,TRBV7-2,TRBD1,TRBJ2-1,TGTGCCAGCAGCTTAGCGCGGGACAGGCGGTTCTTC,CASSLARDRRFF
.,TRBV29-1,TRBD1,TRBJ1-4,TGCAGCGGCACGACAGGGGGCGTCGGAAAACTGTTTTTT,CSGTTGGVGKLFF
few,TRBV28,.,TRBJ1-6,TGTGCCAGCAGTCCAGGGGCTCGGGGGGCCCTCCACTTT,CASSPGARGALHF
.,TRBV12-3/TRBV12-4,.,TRBJ1-5,TGTGCCAGCAGCGCCGACGGTAACCAGCATTTT,CASSADGNQHF
.,TRBV9,TRBD2,TRBJ2-5,TGTGCCAGCAGTACTAGCGGGGGGTCCCAAGGGACCCAGTACTTC,CASSTSGGSQGTQYF
.,TRBV2,.,TRBJ2-1,TGTGCCAGCAGTGCGTGGCGGGACAACAATGAGCAGTTCTTC,CASSAWRDNNEQFF
.,TRBV15,.,TRBJ2-4,TGTGCCACCAGCAGAGATGAGTACAGGGAGCTAGCCAAAAACATTCAGTACTTC,CATSRDEYRELAKNIQYF
.,TRBV7-9,TRBD2,TRBJ2-5,TGTGCCAGCAGCGAAACCGGGACTAGCGGGGGAGAGACCCAGTACTTC,CASSETGTSGGETQYF
.,TRBV5-1,.,TRBJ2-7,TGCGCCAGCAGCCCTTTTGGCCCCCGCGAGCAGTACTTC,CASSPFGPREQYF
few,TRBV6-2/TRBV6-3,.,TRBJ2-1,TGTGCCAGCAGTTACCGGGACTCCAGTGGTGGAGAGCAGTTCTTC,CASSYRDSSGGEQFF
few,TRBV27,TRBD1,TRBJ2-4,TGTGCCAGCAGCCACAGGGGGCAGGGAAACATTCAGTACTTC,CASSHRGQGNIQYF
once,TRBV5-1,TRBD1,TRBJ1-5,TGCGCCAGCAGCTGGGGGGGACAGGACGATCAGCCCCAGCATTTT,CASSWGGQDDQPQHF
.,TRBV4-2,TRBD2,TRBJ2-1,TGTGCCAGCAGCCACCGCTCCGGGGGGGATGAGCAGTTCTTC,CASSHRSGGDEQFF
.,TRBV7-2,TRBD2,TRBJ2-3,TGTGCCAGCAGCTTTAGAGTAGCGGGGAATTTT,CASSFRVAGNF
few,TRBV6-2/TRBV6-3,TRBD1,TRBJ1-6,TGTGCCAGCAGAAGAACCGGGACAGGGATCTCACCCCTCCACTTT,CASRRTGTGISPLHF
few,TRBV7-2,.,TRBJ1-2,TGTGCCAGCACCCTTATAGGGGATTTCTATGGCTACACCTTC,CASTLIGDFYGYTF
.,TRBV20-1,TRBD2,TRBJ2-3,TGCAGTGCTAGAGGTCAGGGAGGGCGCACAGATACGCAGTATTTT,CSARGQGGRTDTQYF
few,TRBV7-8,TRBD1,TRBJ2-1,TGTGCCAGCAGCCCAACCGGACAGGCGGTTGAGCAGTTCTTC,CASSPTGQAVEQFF
.,TRBV5-1,TRBD2,TRBJ2-1,TGCGCCAGCAGCTTTGCTAGCGGAGGTGGCAATGAGCAGTTCTTC,CASSFASGGGNEQFF